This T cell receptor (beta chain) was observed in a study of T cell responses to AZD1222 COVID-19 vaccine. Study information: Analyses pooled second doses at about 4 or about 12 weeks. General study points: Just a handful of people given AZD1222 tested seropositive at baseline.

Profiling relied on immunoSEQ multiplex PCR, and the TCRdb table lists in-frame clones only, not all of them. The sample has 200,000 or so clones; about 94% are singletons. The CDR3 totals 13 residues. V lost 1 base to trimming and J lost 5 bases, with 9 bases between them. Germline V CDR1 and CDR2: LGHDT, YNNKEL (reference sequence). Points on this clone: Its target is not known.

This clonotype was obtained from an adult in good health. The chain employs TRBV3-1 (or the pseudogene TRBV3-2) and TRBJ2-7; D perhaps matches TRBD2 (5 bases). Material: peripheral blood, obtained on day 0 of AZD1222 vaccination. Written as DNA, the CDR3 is TGTGCCAGCAGCCAAGCAGTGCGGGACGAGCAGTACTTC. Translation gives CASSQAVRDEQYF.